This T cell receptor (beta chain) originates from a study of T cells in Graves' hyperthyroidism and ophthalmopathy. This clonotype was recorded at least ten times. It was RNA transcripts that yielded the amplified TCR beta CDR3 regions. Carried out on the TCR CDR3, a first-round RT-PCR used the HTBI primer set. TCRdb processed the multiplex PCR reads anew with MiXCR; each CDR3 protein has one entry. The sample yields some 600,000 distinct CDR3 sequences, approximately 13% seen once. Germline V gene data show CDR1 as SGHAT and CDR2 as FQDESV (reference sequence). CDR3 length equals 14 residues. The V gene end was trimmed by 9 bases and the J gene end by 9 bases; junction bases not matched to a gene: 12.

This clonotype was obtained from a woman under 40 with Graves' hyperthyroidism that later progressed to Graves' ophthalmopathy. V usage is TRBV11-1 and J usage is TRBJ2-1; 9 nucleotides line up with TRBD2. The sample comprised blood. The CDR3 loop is CASTLAGDGVEQFF. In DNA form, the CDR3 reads TGTGCCAGTACTTTAGCGGGAGATGGGGTTGAGCAGTTCTTC.